This T cell receptor beta chain was captured by sequencing in a study of cytomegalovirus exposure and HLA in healthy donors. Turning to the study itself: In a later analysis, it was reported that the approximately 120 validation repertoires had been produced on the same platform as the roughly 700 repertoires belonging to the first cohort. The study, taken as a whole, reports: Most TCR sequences showed up rarely, but some public TCRs showed up in many donors. Cytomegalovirus association was listed for about 150 TCR beta chains. Cytomegalovirus status was reportedly diagnosed by the classifier with high specificity and sensitivity.

The J segment lost 6 bases and the V segment lost 0 bases, leaving 3 bases of the junction unmatched. Germline lookup yields CDR1 SGHRS and CDR2 YFSETQ. This CDR3 contains 14 residues. As concerns this clone: What it recognizes is unknown.

Profiled with immunoSEQ multiplex PCR; TCRdb holds only in-frame clones, not every one. Found here are roughly 77,000 clones, 95% of them singletons; the top ten hold approximately 0.73%. The receptor's source is a woman younger than 30 in good health and CMV-seronegative. The sample taken for sequencing was PBMCs. The chain carries TRBV5-1 and TRBJ2-4; 7 bases map to TRBD2. In DNA form, the CDR3 reads TGCGCCAGCAGCTTGGCCCCGGGGGGAAACATTCAGTACTTC. This codes for CASSLAPGGNIQYF.